The entry below describes one TCR beta chain. Antigen specificity is unknown. An end of the junction does not agree with germline; a read error may underlie this. Every patient underwent thyroid surgery untreated. This specimen comes from a study of metastatic and nonmetastatic thyroid tumors. For the study at large: Repertoires from malignant and benign thyroid patients were compared across blood and tumor or nodule tissue. Study-level results: Patients with malignant thyroid tumors reportedly had significantly higher TCR beta diversity than those with benign nodules, in blood and tumor.

Per the study methods: Researchers built a distant-metastasis classifier for papillary thyroid cancer that drew on CDR3 differences across clinicopathological groups. MiXCR was used by TCRdb to re-call the PCR reads. For this entry, the V and J calls and clone size follow TCRdb and not the study's own pipeline. Among about 20,000 clones listed, approximately 22% were seen once. The V gene's germline CDR1 is SGHVS and CDR2 FQNEAQ. The CDR3 length is 15 residues. The sequence was collected from a male donor with papillary thyroid cancer or a benign thyroid nodule (not recorded which). Some clones in this sample may be carry-over from other donors' samples. Material: blood. The J gene is TRBJ2-1, the V gene TRBV7-8; TRBD1 might be the D (5 bases). CDR3 loop: CDSSPQGATYNEQFF. CDR3 coding DNA: TGCGACAGCAGCCCCCAAGGGGCCACCTACAATGAGCAGTTCTTC.